Sequencing of this T cell receptor beta chain was carried out in a study of blood T cells in healthy people across ages. Study results and limitations: Estimated diversity, derived from one million T cells, was regarded as an underestimate.

Germline V gene data show CDR1 as MNHEY and CDR2 as SMNVEV (reference sequence). CDR3 size: 15 residues. With regard to this clonotype: Its antigen is not known.

A second about 6 to 12 cycle PCR used barcoded and J-beta primers. At least 2.5 million CDR3-containing paired-end reads were obtained per sample. TCRdb independently ran MiXCR on the 5' RACE reads; one entry per CDR3 protein. The sample holds 790,000 or so distinct CDR3 sequences; more than 50% are singletons and the top ten take around 24%. The chain uses TRBV27 and TRBJ2-7; 12 bases agree with TRBD2. Near its end, the DNA agrees better with TRBJ2-5, so the J call may be wrong. The receptor was derived from a man aged 40-55 years in good health. The source material was blood. Written as DNA, the CDR3 is TGTGCCAGCAGTTCGGAGGGACTAGCGGGAGAGACCCAGTACTTC. The encoded protein is CASSSEGLAGETQYF.